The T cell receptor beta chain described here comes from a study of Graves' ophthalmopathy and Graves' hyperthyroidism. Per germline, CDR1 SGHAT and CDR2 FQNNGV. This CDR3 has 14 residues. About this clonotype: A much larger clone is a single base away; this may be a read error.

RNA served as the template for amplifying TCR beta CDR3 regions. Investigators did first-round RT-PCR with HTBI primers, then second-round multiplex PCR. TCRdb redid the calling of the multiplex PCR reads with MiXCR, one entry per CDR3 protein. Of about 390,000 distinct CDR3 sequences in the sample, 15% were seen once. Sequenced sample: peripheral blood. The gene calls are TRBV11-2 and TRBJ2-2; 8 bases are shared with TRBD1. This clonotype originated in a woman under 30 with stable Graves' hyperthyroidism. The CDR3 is CASSATGATGGLFF. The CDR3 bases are TGTGCCAGCAGCGCGACAGGGGCCACCGGGGGGCTGTTTTTT.